What follows is one T cell receptor (beta chain) and its context. Its antigen is currently unknown. This CDR3 has 17 amino acids. Deletions cut 1 base from V and 5 bases from J, with 19 bases between. Germline-derived CDR1 and CDR2 are SGDLS and YYNGEE. Repertoires were generated with immunoSEQ multiplex PCR, while TCRdb's copy carries only in-frame clones and drops some. Here the sample spans roughly 81,000 clones, about 90% being singletons. The data stem from a study of T cell responses to AZD1222 COVID-19 vaccine. Regarding the study as a whole: Along spike, vaccine-associated CD4 TCRs were found throughout, with dominance at 160-218 and 743-854. Targets within unmutated variant regions were reportedly found for nearly half of spike-specific TCRs. Clonal diversity was possibly underestimated; the donors were predominantly white British and more often female.

The TCR was taken from an adult in good health. Material: peripheral blood, obtained on day 0 of AZD1222 vaccination. The rearrangement joins TRBV9 to TRBJ1-5, with TRBD1 as a possible D gene (5 bases). CDR3 DNA: TGTGCCAGCAGCGTAATCCCTTGGGGAGGGGTGTATCAGCCCCAGCATTTT. Translating it yields CASSVIPWGGVYQPQHF.